This T cell receptor (beta chain) was captured in a study of T cell responses to AZD1222 COVID-19 vaccine. The protocol was immunoSEQ multiplex PCR, while the TCRdb copy is restricted to in-frame clones and leaves out a portion. The sample includes 100,000 to 120,000 clones, around 90% of them seen just once. With respect to this clone: Its antigen is currently unknown.

Whole-study results and caveats: Just a handful of AZD1222 recipients tested seropositive at baseline. Reports say nearly half of spike-specific TCRs go after unmutated variant regions. Two AZD1222 administrations were followed by greater Spike-specific TCR breadth and depth. The donors showed a predominance of white British ancestry and of females, with possible underestimation of clonal diversity.

CDR1 is SGHTA, CDR2 FQGNSA, per germline. The CDR3 totals 15 residues. The V gene lost 6 bases and the J gene lost 3 bases, with 15 bases spanning the gap. The sequence derives from an adult who received the AZD1222 COVID-19 vaccine. The chain is built from TRBV7-2 and TRBJ1-5; a weak D match, TRBD1 (5 bases). Here the sequenced sample was peripheral blood, taken 28 days after the second AZD1222 dose. The CDR3 bases are TGTGCCAGCAGGACAGCGGGCACTAACAATCAGCCCCAGCATTTT. Amino acids: CASRTAGTNNQPQHF.